These T cell receptor beta chains were read from a single sample in a study of cytomegalovirus exposure and HLA in healthy donors. Using immunoSEQ multiplex PCR, the repertoire was profiled, and TCRdb retains in-frame clones only, with some absent. The repertoire holds 170,000 or so clones, with over 75% as singletons. The sample comprised PBMCs. The receptors come from a woman in her 50s in good health and CMV-seropositive. The CDR3 runs from the conserved cysteine through the conserved F or W. The D gene is left open where the match is weak. Clone size is given for some rows only: seen once, a few or many times, or a class if the clone is expanded.

CDR3 protein: CASSIGQGTNYGYTF
CDR3 DNA: TGTGCCAGTAGTATAGGGCAGGGGACTAACTATGGCTACACCTTC
J gene: TRBJ1-2
clone size: -
D gene: -
V gene: TRBV19

CDR3 protein: CASSPEGAKRVAFF
CDR3 DNA: TGTGCCAGCAGTCCGGAGGGGGCTAAACGGGTAGCTTTCTTT
J gene: TRBJ1-1
clone size: -
D gene: TRBD1
V gene: TRBV28

CDR3 protein: CASSQSGATYEQYF
CDR3 DNA: TGCGCCAGCAGCCAGTCAGGGGCGACCTACGAGCAGTACTTC
J gene: TRBJ2-7
clone size: few
D gene: -
V gene: TRBV4-1

CDR3 protein: CASSFSFYGYTF
CDR3 DNA: TGTGCCAGCAGTTTTAGCTTCTACGGCTACACCTTC
J gene: TRBJ1-2
clone size: -
D gene: -
V gene: TRBV28

CDR3 protein: CASSSGGVRYNEQFF
CDR3 DNA: TGTGCCAGCAGCAGCGGAGGGGTACGGTACAATGAGCAGTTCTTC
J gene: TRBJ2-1
clone size: -
D gene: -
V gene: TRBV11-2

CDR3 protein: CASSPTRATDTQYF
CDR3 DNA: TGTGCCAGCAGCCCGACTAGAGCCACAGATACGCAGTATTTT
J gene: TRBJ2-3
clone size: -
D gene: -
V gene: TRBV28

CDR3 protein: CASGSGAEAFF
CDR3 DNA: TGTGCCAGCGGTTCCGGGGCTGAAGCTTTCTTT
J gene: TRBJ1-1
clone size: -
D gene: -
V gene: TRBV28

CDR3 protein: CSAEAYNEQFF
CDR3 DNA: TGCAGTGCTGAGGCGTACAATGAGCAGTTCTTC
J gene: TRBJ2-1
clone size: once
D gene: -
V gene: TRBV20-1

CDR3 protein: CASSIGLAGAETQYF
CDR3 DNA: TGTGCCAGCAGCATCGGACTAGCGGGAGCGGAGACCCAGTACTTC
J gene: TRBJ2-5
clone size: -
D gene: TRBD2
V gene: TRBV7-8

CDR3 protein: CASSLTGVTEAFF
CDR3 DNA: TGTGCCAGCAGCTTAACAGGGGTGACTGAAGCTTTCTTT
J gene: TRBJ1-1
clone size: -
D gene: -
V gene: TRBV7-3

CDR3 protein: CASSEGQGNTEAFF
CDR3 DNA: TGTGCCAGCAGCGAGGGACAGGGAAACACTGAAGCTTTCTTT
J gene: TRBJ1-1
clone size: -
D gene: TRBD1
V gene: TRBV2

CDR3 protein: CASSPGTSGSKQYF
CDR3 DNA: TGTGCTAGCAGCCCGGGGACTAGCGGGAGCAAGCAGTACTTC
J gene: TRBJ2-7
clone size: -
D gene: TRBD2
V gene: TRBV7-7

CDR3 protein: CASRPDRELYEQYF
CDR3 DNA: TGTGCCAGCAGACCCGACAGGGAGTTGTACGAGCAGTACTTC
J gene: TRBJ2-7
clone size: -
D gene: TRBD1
V gene: TRBV28

CDR3 protein: CASSSRTGNGNTIYF
CDR3 DNA: TGTGCCAGCAGCTCCCGTACAGGGAACGGAAACACCATATATTTT
J gene: TRBJ1-3
clone size: -
D gene: -
V gene: TRBV7-3

CDR3 protein: CASSPDQGTNQPQHF
CDR3 DNA: TGTGCCAGCTCACCGGACCAGGGGACCAATCAGCCCCAGCATTTT
J gene: TRBJ1-5
clone size: -
D gene: -
V gene: TRBV18

CDR3 protein: CASTGVRTGELFF
CDR3 DNA: TGTGCCAGTACCGGGGTCCGTACCGGGGAGCTGTTTTTT
J gene: TRBJ2-2
clone size: -
D gene: -
V gene: TRBV19

CDR3 protein: CAWALDPDTQYF
CDR3 DNA: TGTGCCTGGGCTTTAGATCCAGATACGCAGTATTTT
J gene: TRBJ2-3
clone size: -
D gene: -
V gene: TRBV30

CDR3 protein: CASSSPAVYGYTF
CDR3 DNA: TGTGCCAGCTCCTCCCCGGCGGTCTATGGCTACACCTTC
J gene: TRBJ1-2
clone size: -
D gene: -
V gene: TRBV11-2

CDR3 protein: CASASSDISYEQYF
CDR3 DNA: TGTGCCAGCGCCTCGTCGGACATCTCCTACGAGCAGTACTTC
J gene: TRBJ2-7
clone size: -
D gene: -
V gene: TRBV2

CDR3 protein: CASSQARGRNEKLFF
CDR3 DNA: TGTGCCAGCAGCCAAGCCAGGGGCCGTAATGAAAAACTGTTTTTT
J gene: TRBJ1-4
clone size: -
D gene: -
V gene: TRBV4-2

CDR3 protein: CASITGDGNYGYTF
CDR3 DNA: TGTGCCAGCATTACAGGGGACGGCAACTATGGCTACACCTTC
J gene: TRBJ1-2
clone size: -
D gene: TRBD1
V gene: TRBV2

CDR3 protein: CASSEGLAREQYF
CDR3 DNA: TGTGCCAGCAGCGAGGGACTAGCTCGTGAGCAGTACTTC
J gene: TRBJ2-7
clone size: -
D gene: TRBD2
V gene: TRBV9

CDR3 protein: CASSPSTGPTYGYTF
CDR3 DNA: TGTGCCAGCAGCCCGTCGACAGGGCCAACCTATGGCTACACCTTC
J gene: TRBJ1-2
clone size: once
D gene: TRBD1
V gene: TRBV7-2

CDR3 protein: CASSQGSSYEQYF
CDR3 DNA: TGTGCCAGCAGTCAGGGGTCCTCCTACGAGCAGTACTTC
J gene: TRBJ2-7
clone size: -
D gene: -
V gene: TRBV6-5

CDR3 protein: CASSGTGRKNSPLHF
CDR3 DNA: TGTGCCAGCAGCGGGACAGGGAGGAAGAATTCACCCCTCCACTTT
J gene: TRBJ1-6
clone size: -
D gene: TRBD1
V gene: TRBV9

CDR3 protein: CATSKDGQIPYGYTF
CDR3 DNA: TGTGCCACCAGCAAAGACGGACAGATCCCCTATGGCTACACCTTC
J gene: TRBJ1-2
clone size: -
D gene: -
V gene: TRBV15

CDR3 protein: CATSRPTSGSPEQYF
CDR3 DNA: TGTGCCACCAGCAGGCCCACTAGCGGGAGCCCCGAGCAGTACTTC
J gene: TRBJ2-7
clone size: -
D gene: TRBD2
V gene: TRBV15

CDR3 protein: CASSRPDRASGANVLTF
CDR3 DNA: TGTGCCAGCAGCCGGCCGGACAGGGCCTCTGGGGCCAACGTCCTGACTTTC
J gene: TRBJ2-6
clone size: -
D gene: TRBD1
V gene: TRBV7-3

CDR3 protein: CASSESPLSYEQYF
CDR3 DNA: TGTGCCAGCAGTGAGTCCCCCTTATCCTACGAGCAGTACTTC
J gene: TRBJ2-7
clone size: -
D gene: -
V gene: TRBV7-2

CDR3 protein: CASSWEQGANTEAFF
CDR3 DNA: TGTGCCAGCAGCTGGGAACAGGGGGCTAACACTGAAGCTTTCTTT
J gene: TRBJ1-1
clone size: once
D gene: TRBD1
V gene: TRBV6-6

CDR3 protein: CASSPIFKGASYEQYF
CDR3 DNA: TGTGCCAGCTCACCGATCTTCAAGGGGGCGTCCTACGAGCAGTACTTC
J gene: TRBJ2-7
clone size: -
D gene: TRBD1
V gene: TRBV18

CDR3 protein: CASSADGGQPQHF
CDR3 DNA: TGTGCCAGCAGTGCCGACGGCGGTCAGCCCCAGCATTTT
J gene: TRBJ1-5
clone size: -
D gene: -
V gene: TRBV2

CDR3 protein: CASSLYTGGITEAFF
CDR3 DNA: TGTGCCAGCAGTTTATACACAGGGGGTATCACTGAAGCTTTCTTT
J gene: TRBJ1-1
clone size: -
D gene: TRBD1
V gene: TRBV27

CDR3 protein: CASSTPDRGNQETQYF
CDR3 DNA: TGTGCCAGTAGTACCCCGGACAGGGGGAACCAAGAGACCCAGTACTTC
J gene: TRBJ2-5
clone size: -
D gene: TRBD1
V gene: TRBV19

CDR3 protein: CASSPTDNSYEQYF
CDR3 DNA: TGTGCCAGCAGCCCCACTGACAACTCCTACGAGCAGTACTTC
J gene: TRBJ2-7
clone size: -
D gene: -
V gene: TRBV7-3

CDR3 protein: CASSWDINRYEQYF
CDR3 DNA: TGTGCCAGCAGCTGGGACATAAATCGCTACGAGCAGTACTTC
J gene: TRBJ2-7
clone size: -
D gene: -
V gene: TRBV5-4

CDR3 protein: CASSLLSAMNTEAFF
CDR3 DNA: TGTGCCAGCAGTTTATTATCTGCTATGAACACTGAAGCTTTCTTT
J gene: TRBJ1-1
clone size: -
D gene: -
V gene: TRBV28

CDR3 protein: CSVGESGVGTEAFF
CDR3 DNA: TGCAGCGTTGGGGAATCAGGGGTCGGAACTGAAGCTTTCTTT
J gene: TRBJ1-1
clone size: -
D gene: -
V gene: TRBV29-1

CDR3 protein: CASSRNSGRMNEQFF
CDR3 DNA: TGTGCCAGTAGTCGGAATAGCGGGAGGATGAATGAGCAGTTCTTC
J gene: TRBJ2-1
clone size: -
D gene: TRBD2
V gene: TRBV19

CDR3 protein: CASSLSFSDRGREQYF
CDR3 DNA: TGTGCCAGCAGTTTATCTTTCTCGGACAGGGGGCGCGAGCAGTACTTC
J gene: TRBJ2-7
clone size: -
D gene: TRBD1
V gene: TRBV27

CDR3 protein: CASSPGVAKNIQYF
CDR3 DNA: TGCGCCAGCAGCCCGGGGGTAGCCAAAAACATTCAGTACTTC
J gene: TRBJ2-4
clone size: -
D gene: -
V gene: TRBV5-1

CDR3 protein: CASSPDSNYGYTF
CDR3 DNA: TGTGCCAGCAGCCCTGACAGTAACTATGGCTACACCTTC
J gene: TRBJ1-2
clone size: -
D gene: -
V gene: TRBV5-6